This T cell receptor (beta chain) was recovered during a study of blood T cell repertoires in COVID-19. Germline V gene lookup returns CDR1 SGHTA and CDR2 FQGNSA. V was trimmed by 3 bases and J by 4 bases, leaving 25 bases between them. The CDR3 totals 19 residues. Sequencing was performed with immunoSEQ multiplex PCR; in TCRdb, only in-frame clones are kept and a portion is missing. Among nearly 80,000 clones, roughly 80% were seen once, and the ten largest hold around 36%. The chain is built from TRBV7-2 and TRBJ2-1; a weak D match, TRBD1 (6 bases). The sequenced sample consisted of peripheral blood. The receptor was derived from a woman aged 70-85 years with acute or convalescent COVID-19. CDR3 sequence reads: CASSFFYLDRRFGYNEQFF. CDR3 DNA: TGTGCCAGCAGCTTCTTCTATTTAGACAGGAGGTTTGGGTACAATGAGCAGTTCTTC.